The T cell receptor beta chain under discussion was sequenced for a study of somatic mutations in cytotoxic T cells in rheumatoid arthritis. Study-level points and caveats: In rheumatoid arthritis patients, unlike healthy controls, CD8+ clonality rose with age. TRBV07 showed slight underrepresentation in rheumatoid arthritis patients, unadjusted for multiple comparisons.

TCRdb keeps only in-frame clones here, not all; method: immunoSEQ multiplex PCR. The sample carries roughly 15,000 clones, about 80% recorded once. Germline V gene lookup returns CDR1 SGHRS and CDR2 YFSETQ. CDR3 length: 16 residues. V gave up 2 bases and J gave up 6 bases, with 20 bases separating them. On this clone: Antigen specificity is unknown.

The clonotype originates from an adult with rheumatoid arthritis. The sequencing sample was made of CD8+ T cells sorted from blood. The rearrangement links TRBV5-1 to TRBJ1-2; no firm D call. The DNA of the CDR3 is TGCGCCAGCAGCTTAAAACCGAGGAGGGCGTTGGATGGCTACACCTTC. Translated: CASSLKPRRALDGYTF.